This TCR beta chain stems from a study of neoadjuvant anti-PD-1 for oral cavity cancer. The overall study: Non-progressing patients received a fourth nivolumab dose near day 43, then surgery on days 50-56. General study results and limits: Expansion of preexisting intratumoral clones was suggested to aid response. Pretreatment Treg/Th17 ratio correlated inversely with post-treatment tumor clonality.

V was clipped by 0 bases and J by 7 bases; unmatched bases: 2. This CDR3 is built from 13 residues. Germline values: CDR1 SGHTS, CDR2 YDEGEE. Stage II-IVA oral cavity squamous cell carcinoma was new and untreated by systemic or radiation therapy. Sequencing used immunoSEQ multiplex PCR; TCRdb keeps in-frame clones, though not all of them. The sample lists 6,500 to 7,000 clones, around 50% occurring once. This clone is categorized as large (0.1 to 1%). Its antigen is still unknown. This sample comprised tumor tissue, obtained before nivolumab (anti-PD-1) treatment. The chain is built from TRBV5-8 and TRBJ2-5; 8 bases are a match to TRBD1. The sequence derives from a person aged 40 to 85 with oral cavity squamous cell carcinoma. CDR3 protein: CASSLDRGATQYF. The CDR3 DNA sequence: TGTGCCAGCAGCTTGGACAGGGGGGCGACCCAGTACTTC.